These T cell receptor beta chains were read from a single sample in a study of OX40 agonist ivuxolimab in advanced cancers. Produced via immunoSEQ multiplex PCR; TCRdb's table is partial and in-frame only. The table has around 100,000 clones, 90% seen once. Sequences were derived from CD4+ or CD8+ T cells sorted from blood, sampled in a trial of the OX40 agonist ivuxolimab. The source of these receptors is an adult with an advanced solid tumor such as melanoma, head and neck, liver or kidney cancer. Both conserved end residues are trimmed from each CDR3. Clone sizes are given selectively: once, few, many, or a class where the clone is expanded.

>15|TRBJ2-3|TRBV5-4|once
ASSSGGARGFTDTQY
>16|TRBJ1-4|TRBV7-9|NA
ASSPGANGGRRNEKLF
>9|TRBJ1-5|TRBV21-1|NA
ASRWGQPQH
>13|TRBJ2-5|TRBV7-2|NA
ASTTRLAGGETQY
>16|TRBJ2-6|TRBV6-4|NA
ASSDKRTRQSRANVLT
>11|TRBJ1-4|TRBV6-6|NA
ASSRGHPEKLF
>9|NA|TRBV2|NA
ASSLTSIQY
>12|TRBJ1-1|TRBV19|NA
ASSKDRWGTEAF
>13|TRBJ2-5|TRBV5-1|NA
ASSLSGTSQETQY
>16|TRBJ2-3|TRBV14|few
ASSHLPGAGGWADTQY
>14|TRBJ2-5|TRBV4-1|NA
ASSQVQGLGQETQY
>10|TRBJ1-4|TRBV29-1|NA
SVGQGSEKLF
>12|TRBJ2-2|TRBV6-5|NA
ASSYRGVSGELF
>11|TRBJ2-7|TRBV25-1|NA
ASSGTGVGEQY
>13|TRBJ2-5|TRBV7-2|NA
ASSPPTRKYETQY
>12|TRBJ1-1|TRBV6-5|NA
ASSPWTGNTEAF
>10|TRBJ2-7|TRBV30|NA
AWKEDSYEQY
>12|NA|TRBV19|NA
ASTPGTAYYEQY
>12|TRBJ2-1|TRBV5-1|NA
ASSLGQGGTEQF
>13|TRBJ1-6|TRBV2|NA
ASGNTPFGDSPLH
>12|TRBJ1-2|TRBV7-9|few
ASSLSTVSYGYT
>12|TRBJ2-7|TRBV7-9|NA
ASSRRQDSYEQY
>13|TRBJ2-1|TRBV2|NA
ASKRTSGGLNEQF
>13|TRBJ2-5|TRBV12-5|once
ASGASGGAWETQY
>12|TRBJ1-6|TRBV7-2|NA
ASSMARSRSPLH
>9|TRBJ2-7|TRBV28|NA
ASSQPYEQY
>11|TRBJ2-1|TRBV27|NA
ASSSNTNNEQF
>9|TRBJ1-2|TRBV28|NA
ASSSWRGYT
>14|TRBJ2-1|TRBV7-9|NA
ASSFLVVLAGNEQF
>13|TRBJ1-6|TRBV14|NA
ASSQFRGANSPLH
>14|TRBJ2-5|TRBV5-1|once
ASSPLVGAIQETQY
>11|TRBJ1-2|TRBV28|NA
ASTTGDGYGYT
>10|TRBJ1-6|TRBV27|NA
ATCTYNSPLH
>11|TRBJ2-3|TRBV5-4|NA
ASSLRTIDTQY
>11|TRBJ2-7|TRBV5-1|NA
ASSLGHGEEQY
>13|TRBJ1-2|TRBV5-6|NA
ASSLVDRTNYGYT
>10|TRBJ1-2|TRBV5-6|NA
ASSASNYGYT
>13|TRBJ2-1|TRBV9|NA
ASSVGPRAYNEQF
>14|TRBJ2-7|TRBV5-1|NA
ASSKTTSGSGYEQY
>15|TRBJ2-5|TRBV5-1|NA
ASSLGLAGVWGETQY
>13|TRBJ2-3|TRBV2|NA
ASRSGPGRADTQY
>8|TRBJ2-1|TRBV30|NA
AWSWNEQF
>16|TRBJ2-3|TRBV5-1|NA
ASSLEGSGSVGTDTQY
>15|TRBJ2-3|TRBV11-2|NA
ASSPLGWRVRTDTQY
>13|TRBJ2-7|TRBV29-1|NA
SVMIGKGLFYEQY
>12|TRBJ2-5|TRBV7-2|NA
ASSLTSGGETQY